This T cell receptor (beta chain) was captured by sequencing in a study of T cell repertoires in cytomegalovirus infection. Points from the study as a whole: The ex vivo response was dominated by HLA-C-restricted CMV-specific TCR beta clonotypes.

This clonotype showed up just a few times. Its antigen is unidentified. Each CDR3 protein gets one entry after TCRdb re-called the reads with MiXCR. The table lists approximately 590,000 distinct CDR3 sequences, around two fifths of them singletons, with roughly 50% in the top ten. The V gene's germline CDR1 is SEHNR and CDR2 FQNEAQ (reference sequence). Trimming took 5 bases from V and 0 from J, leaving 14 bases between them. This CDR3 region has 15 residues. Sequencing was performed on cultured PBMCs, taken from culture after CMV antigen stimulation. The V and J genes are TRBV7-9 and TRBJ2-7, with D perhaps being TRBD1 or TRBD2 (5 bases each). The clonotype was recovered from a human donor in good health (CMV status not recorded). Some clones in this sample may be carry-over from other donors' samples. Written as DNA, the CDR3 is TGTGCCAGCAGCGCAACGGGACGGCCCTCCTACGAGCAGTACTTC. This sequence encodes CASSATGRPSYEQYF.